This is a list of T cell receptor beta chains from one sample in a study of shared clonotypes between healthy human individuals. The data were produced by immunoSEQ multiplex PCR, yet TCRdb's version contains in-frame clones alone and is incomplete. The sample lists approximately 1.5 million clones, approximately 98% occurring once. The sample consisted of naive CD4+ T cells sorted from blood. All receptors come from a man aged 30 to 39 in good health. Both conserved end residues are part of each CDR3. Fields, in order: D gene, V gene, CDR3 protein. D genes are given only for firm matches.

. TRBV28 CASYSNQPQHF
. TRBV27 CASSRWGSYNEQFF
. TRBV18 CASSPKSGNQPQHF
. TRBV5-1 CASSLGTGYNEQFF
TRBD2 TRBV19 CASSIGLAGYEQYF
. TRBV9 CASSSQRQGDAMNTEAFF
. TRBV19 CASSPQRVLLGTEAFF
. TRBV11-3 CASSSGLNEQFF
. TRBV29-1 CSVVAGLATNEKLFF
TRBD2 TRBV2 CASSRDYNYEQYF
. TRBV18 CASAGPGGSGANVLTF
TRBD1 TRBV7-9 CASSPGQGHQETQYF
. TRBV19 CASSTGRWNEKLFF
. TRBV11-2 CASNRKPIAYNEQFF
TRBD2 TRBV7-9 CASSLGASGRKYNEQFF
TRBD2 TRBV5-1 CASSPPSGGAGEQYF
. TRBV6-5 CASSYGGDRAKNIQYF
. TRBV6-6 CASSYSSDQPQHF
. TRBV5-6 CASRTQDYGYTF
. TRBV5-1 CASSLGTYSNQPQHF
TRBD1 TRBV11-3 CASSRPGQGGIGEQFF
TRBD1 TRBV5-1 CASSPRTGTHEQYF
. TRBV19 CASSMRSLSEQYF
. TRBV21-1 CASSARGRGGPPQHF
TRBD1 TRBV29-1 CSVSKTGDTEAFF
. TRBV6-1 CASSVTGRNYGYTF
. TRBV7-9 CASKRVSQGETQYF